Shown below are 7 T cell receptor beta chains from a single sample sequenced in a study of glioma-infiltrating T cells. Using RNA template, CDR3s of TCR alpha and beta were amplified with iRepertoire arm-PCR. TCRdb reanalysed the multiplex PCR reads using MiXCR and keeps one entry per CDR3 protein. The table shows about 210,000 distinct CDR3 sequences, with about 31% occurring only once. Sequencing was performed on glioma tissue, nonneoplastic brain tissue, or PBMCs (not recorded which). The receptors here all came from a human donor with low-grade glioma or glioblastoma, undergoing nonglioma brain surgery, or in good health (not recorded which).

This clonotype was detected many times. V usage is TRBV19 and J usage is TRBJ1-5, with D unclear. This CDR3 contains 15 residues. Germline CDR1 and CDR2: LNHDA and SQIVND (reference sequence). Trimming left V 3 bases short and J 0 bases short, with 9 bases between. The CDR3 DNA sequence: TGTGCCAGTAGTATGGCCGGGTTTAGCAATCAGCCCCAGCATTTT. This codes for CASSMAGFSNQPQHF.

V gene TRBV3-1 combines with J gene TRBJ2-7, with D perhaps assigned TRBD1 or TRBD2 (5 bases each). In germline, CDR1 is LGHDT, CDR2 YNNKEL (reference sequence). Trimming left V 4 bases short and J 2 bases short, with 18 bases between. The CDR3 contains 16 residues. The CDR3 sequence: CASSPLRGRLTYEQYF. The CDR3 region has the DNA TGTGCCAGCAGCCCCCTTCGGGGACGGCTAACCTACGAGCAGTACTTC.

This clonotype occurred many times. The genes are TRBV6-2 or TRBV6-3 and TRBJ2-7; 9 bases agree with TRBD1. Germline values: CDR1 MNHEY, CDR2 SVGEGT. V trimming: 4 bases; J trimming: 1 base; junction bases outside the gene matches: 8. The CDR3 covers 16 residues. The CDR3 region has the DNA TGTGCCAGCAGTTCGTACAGGGGGCCAATATCCTACGAGCAGTACTTC. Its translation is CASSSYRGPISYEQYF.

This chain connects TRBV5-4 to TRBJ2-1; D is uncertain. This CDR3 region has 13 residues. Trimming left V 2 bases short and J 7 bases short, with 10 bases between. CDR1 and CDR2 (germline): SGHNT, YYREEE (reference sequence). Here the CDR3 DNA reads TGTGCCAGCAGCTTTGCGTTGGGGAATGAGCAGTTCTTC. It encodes CASSFALGNEQFF.

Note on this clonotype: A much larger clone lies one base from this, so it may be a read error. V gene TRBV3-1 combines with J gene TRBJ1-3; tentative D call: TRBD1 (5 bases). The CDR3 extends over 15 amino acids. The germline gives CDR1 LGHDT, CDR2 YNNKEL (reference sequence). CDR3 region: CACSLGTYSGNTIYF. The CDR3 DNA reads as TGTGCCTGCAGCCTCGGGACCTACTCTGGAAACACCATATATTTT.

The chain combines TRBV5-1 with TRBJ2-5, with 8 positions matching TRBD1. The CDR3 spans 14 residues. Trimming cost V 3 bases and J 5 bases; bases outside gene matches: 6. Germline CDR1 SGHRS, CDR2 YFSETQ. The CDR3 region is CASSYGNRGETQYF. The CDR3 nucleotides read TGCGCCAGCAGCTACGGGAACAGGGGGGAGACCCAGTACTTC.

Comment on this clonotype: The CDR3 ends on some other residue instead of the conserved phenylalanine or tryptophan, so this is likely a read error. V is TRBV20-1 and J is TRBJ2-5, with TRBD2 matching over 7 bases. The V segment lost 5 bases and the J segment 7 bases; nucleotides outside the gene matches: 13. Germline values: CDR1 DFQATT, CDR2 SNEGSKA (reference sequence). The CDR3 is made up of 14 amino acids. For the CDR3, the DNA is TGCAGTGCTCCCGCCGGGACTATGATGGGGACCCAGTACTCC. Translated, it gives CSAPAGTMMGTQYS.